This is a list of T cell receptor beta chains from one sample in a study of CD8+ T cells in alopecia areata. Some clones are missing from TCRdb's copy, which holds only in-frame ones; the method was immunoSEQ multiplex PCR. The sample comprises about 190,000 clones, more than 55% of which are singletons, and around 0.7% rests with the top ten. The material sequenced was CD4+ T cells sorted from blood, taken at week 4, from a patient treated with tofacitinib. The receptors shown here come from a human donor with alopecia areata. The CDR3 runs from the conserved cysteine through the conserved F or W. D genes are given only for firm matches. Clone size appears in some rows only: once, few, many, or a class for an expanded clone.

CAWSSKDRINTEAFF	TGTGCCTGGAGTTCCAAGGACAGGATTAACACTGAAGCTTTCTTT	TRBD1	TRBJ1-1	TRBV30	once
CASKDWGTKNIQYF	TGTGCCAGTAAGGATTGGGGTACCAAAAACATTCAGTACTTC	-	TRBJ2-4	TRBV19	-
CASSLEVSGRETQYF	TGCGCCAGCAGCTTGGAGGTTTCTGGTCGGGAGACCCAGTACTTC	-	TRBJ2-5	TRBV5-1	once
CAWGITDTQYF	TGTGCCTGGGGGATCACAGATACGCAGTATTTT	-	TRBJ2-3	TRBV30	few
CASSPGDRDTNEQFF	TGTGCCAGCAGTCCCGGGGACAGGGATACGAATGAGCAGTTCTTC	TRBD1	TRBJ2-1	TRBV28	few
CASLQFRAGGLTDTQYF	TGTGCCAGCCTACAATTCAGAGCGGGAGGGCTCACAGATACGCAGTATTTT	TRBD2	TRBJ2-3	TRBV2	-
CASDLVRAAAFF	TGCGCCAGCGACCTAGTGCGGGCGGCGGCTTTCTTT	-	TRBJ1-1	TRBV23-1	-
CASSSGQGVEAFF	TGTGCCAGCAGCTCGGGGCAGGGCGTTGAAGCTTTCTTT	-	TRBJ1-1	TRBV7-3	-
CSASGATSSYEQYF	TGCAGCGCATCCGGAGCCACCAGCTCCTACGAGCAGTACTTC	-	TRBJ2-7	TRBV29-1	-
CASSFGGEAYEQYF	TGTGCCAGCAGCTTTGGAGGGGAAGCCTACGAGCAGTACTTC	-	TRBJ2-7	TRBV7-8	-
CASSQVGANVLTF	TGTGCCAGCAGTCAGGTCGGGGCCAACGTCCTGACTTTC	-	TRBJ2-6	TRBV6-5	-
CASSLRRNQPQHF	TGTGCCAGCAGCTTAAGACGTAATCAGCCCCAGCATTTT	-	TRBJ1-5	TRBV7-2	-
CASSLELHEQYF	TGCGCCAGCAGCTTGGAACTCCACGAGCAGTACTTC	-	TRBJ2-7	TRBV5-1	-
CSVEDPSGYEQYF	TGCAGCGTTGAAGACCCTAGCGGCTACGAGCAGTACTTC	TRBD2	TRBJ2-7	TRBV29-1	-
CASSLKGGHEQFF	TGTGCCAGCAGTTTAAAGGGTGGGCATGAGCAGTTCTTC	-	TRBJ2-1	TRBV27	once
CASSQDRIGKQFF	TGTGCCAGCAGCCAAGATCGAATAGGGAAGCAGTTCTTC	-	TRBJ2-1	TRBV14	-
CSVFSPGRYGYTF	TGCAGCGTTTTCTCCCCCGGGCGTTATGGCTACACCTTC	-	TRBJ1-2	TRBV29-1	-
CASTPPSGGPAEQYF	TGCGCCAGCACCCCGCCCTCAGGGGGGCCCGCCGAGCAGTACTTC	-	TRBJ2-7	TRBV5-1	-
CSVEDPAAESYNEQFF	TGCAGCGTTGAAGATCCGGCGGCGGAGTCCTACAATGAGCAGTTCTTC	-	TRBJ2-1	TRBV29-1	-
CASSPPDSTGELFF	TGTGCCAGCTCACCACCCGATTCCACCGGGGAGCTGTTTTTT	-	TRBJ2-2	TRBV18	-
CASSQDGRGLTDTQYF	TGCGCCAGCAGCCAAGACGGGCGGGGACTCACAGATACGCAGTATTTT	-	TRBJ2-3	TRBV4-1	once
CAWSQTGTPEAFF	TGTGCCTGGAGTCAAACAGGGACGCCAGAAGCTTTCTTT	-	TRBJ1-1	TRBV30	-
CASSSRGLASQETQYF	TGTGCCAGCAGCTCCCGGGGACTAGCGAGCCAAGAGACCCAGTACTTC	TRBD2	TRBJ2-5	TRBV7-2	once
CSAGHQNEQYF	TGCAGCGCCGGACATCAGAACGAGCAGTACTTC	-	TRBJ2-7	TRBV29-1	-
CASSTEIFSGNTIYF	TGTGCCAGCAGTACTGAGATTTTCTCTGGAAACACCATATATTTT	-	TRBJ1-3	TRBV25-1	-